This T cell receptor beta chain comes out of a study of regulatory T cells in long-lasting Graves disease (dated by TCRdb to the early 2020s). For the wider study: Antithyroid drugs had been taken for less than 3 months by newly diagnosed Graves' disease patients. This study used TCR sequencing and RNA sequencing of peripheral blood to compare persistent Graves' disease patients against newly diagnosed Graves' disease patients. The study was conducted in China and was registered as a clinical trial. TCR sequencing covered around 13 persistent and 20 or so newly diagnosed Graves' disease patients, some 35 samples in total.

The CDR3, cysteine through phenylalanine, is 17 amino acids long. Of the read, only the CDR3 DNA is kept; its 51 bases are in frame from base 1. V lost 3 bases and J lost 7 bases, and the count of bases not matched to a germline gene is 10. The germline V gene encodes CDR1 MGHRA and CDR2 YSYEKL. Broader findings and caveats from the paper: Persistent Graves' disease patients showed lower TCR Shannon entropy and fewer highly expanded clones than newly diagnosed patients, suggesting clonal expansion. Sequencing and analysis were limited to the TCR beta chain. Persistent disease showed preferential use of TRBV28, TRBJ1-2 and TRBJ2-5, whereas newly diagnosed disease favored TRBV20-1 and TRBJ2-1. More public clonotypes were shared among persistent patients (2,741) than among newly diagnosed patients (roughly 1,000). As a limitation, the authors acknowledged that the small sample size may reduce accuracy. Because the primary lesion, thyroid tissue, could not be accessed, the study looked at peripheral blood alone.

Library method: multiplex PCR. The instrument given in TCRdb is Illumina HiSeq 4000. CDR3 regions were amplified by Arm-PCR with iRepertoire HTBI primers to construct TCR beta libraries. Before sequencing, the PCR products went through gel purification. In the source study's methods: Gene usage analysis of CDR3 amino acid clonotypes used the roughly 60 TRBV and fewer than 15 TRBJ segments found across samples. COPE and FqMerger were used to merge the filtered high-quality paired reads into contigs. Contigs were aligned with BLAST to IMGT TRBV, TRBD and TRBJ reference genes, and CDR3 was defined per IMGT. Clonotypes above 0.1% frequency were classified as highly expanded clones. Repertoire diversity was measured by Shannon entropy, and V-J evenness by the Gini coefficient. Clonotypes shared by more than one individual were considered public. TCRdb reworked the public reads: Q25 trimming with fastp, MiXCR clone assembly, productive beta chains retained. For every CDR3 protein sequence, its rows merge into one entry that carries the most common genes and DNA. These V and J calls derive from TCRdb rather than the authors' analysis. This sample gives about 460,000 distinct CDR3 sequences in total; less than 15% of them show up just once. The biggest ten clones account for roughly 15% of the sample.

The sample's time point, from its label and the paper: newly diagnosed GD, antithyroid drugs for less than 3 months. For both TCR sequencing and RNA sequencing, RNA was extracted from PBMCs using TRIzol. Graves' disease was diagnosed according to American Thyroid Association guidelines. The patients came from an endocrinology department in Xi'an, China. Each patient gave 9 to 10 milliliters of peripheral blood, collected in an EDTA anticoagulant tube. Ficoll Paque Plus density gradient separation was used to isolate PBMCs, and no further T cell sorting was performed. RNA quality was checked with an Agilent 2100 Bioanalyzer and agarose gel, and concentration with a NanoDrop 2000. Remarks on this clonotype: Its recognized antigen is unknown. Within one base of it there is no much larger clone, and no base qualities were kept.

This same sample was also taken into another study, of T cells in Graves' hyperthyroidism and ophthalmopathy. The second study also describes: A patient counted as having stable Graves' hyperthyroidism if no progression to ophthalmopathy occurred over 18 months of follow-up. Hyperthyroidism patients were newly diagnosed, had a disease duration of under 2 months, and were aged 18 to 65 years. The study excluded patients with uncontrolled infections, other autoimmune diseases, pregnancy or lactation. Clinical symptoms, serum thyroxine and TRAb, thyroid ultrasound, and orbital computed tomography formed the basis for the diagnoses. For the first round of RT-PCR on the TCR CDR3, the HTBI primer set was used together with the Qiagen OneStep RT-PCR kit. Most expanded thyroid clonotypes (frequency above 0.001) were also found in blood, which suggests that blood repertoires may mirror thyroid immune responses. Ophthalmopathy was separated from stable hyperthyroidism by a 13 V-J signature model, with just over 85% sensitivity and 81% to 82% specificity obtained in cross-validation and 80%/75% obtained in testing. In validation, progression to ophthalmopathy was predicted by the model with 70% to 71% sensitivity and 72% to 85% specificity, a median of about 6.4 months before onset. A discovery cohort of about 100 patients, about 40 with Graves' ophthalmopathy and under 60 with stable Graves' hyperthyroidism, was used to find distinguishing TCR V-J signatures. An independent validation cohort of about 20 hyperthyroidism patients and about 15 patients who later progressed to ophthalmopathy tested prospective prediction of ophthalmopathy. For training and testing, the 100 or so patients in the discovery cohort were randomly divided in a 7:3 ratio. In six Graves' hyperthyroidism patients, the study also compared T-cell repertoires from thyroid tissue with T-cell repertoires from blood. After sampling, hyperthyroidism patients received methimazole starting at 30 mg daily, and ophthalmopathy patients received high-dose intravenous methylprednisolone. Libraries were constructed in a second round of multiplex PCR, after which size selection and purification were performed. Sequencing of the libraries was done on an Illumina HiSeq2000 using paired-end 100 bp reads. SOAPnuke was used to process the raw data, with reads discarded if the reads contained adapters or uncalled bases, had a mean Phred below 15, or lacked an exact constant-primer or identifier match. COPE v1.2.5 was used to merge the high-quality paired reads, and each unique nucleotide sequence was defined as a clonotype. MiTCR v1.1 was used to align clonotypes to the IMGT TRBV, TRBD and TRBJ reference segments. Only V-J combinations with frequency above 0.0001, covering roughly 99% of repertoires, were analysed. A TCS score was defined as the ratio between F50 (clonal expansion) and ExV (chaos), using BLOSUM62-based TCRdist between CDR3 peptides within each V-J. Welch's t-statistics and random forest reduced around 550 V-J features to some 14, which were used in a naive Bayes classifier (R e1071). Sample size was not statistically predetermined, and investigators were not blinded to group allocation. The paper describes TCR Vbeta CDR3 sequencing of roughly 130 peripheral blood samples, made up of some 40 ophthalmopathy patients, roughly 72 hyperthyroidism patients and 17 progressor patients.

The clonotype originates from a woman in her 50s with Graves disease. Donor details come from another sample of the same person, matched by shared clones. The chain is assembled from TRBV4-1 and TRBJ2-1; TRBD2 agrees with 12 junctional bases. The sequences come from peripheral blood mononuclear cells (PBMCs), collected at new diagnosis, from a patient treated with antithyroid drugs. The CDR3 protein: CASSQTLRLAGVNEQFF. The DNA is TGCGCCAGCAGCCAGACGTTACGACTAGCGGGGGTAAATGAGCAGTTCTTC.